These 8 T cell receptor beta chains originate from one sample sequenced in a study of long-term antiretroviral therapy in people with HIV. The authors ran the immunoSEQ assay, v3.0, at survey level. Generated by immunoSEQ multiplex PCR, the TCRdb table keeps only in-frame clones and is missing some. The data show 20,000 to 30,000 clones, with 81% seen just once and 16% held by the top ten. This specimen consisted of unsorted PBMCs, obtained at the start of antiretroviral therapy, before treatment. These receptors were obtained from a young woman with HIV.

The chain links TRBV6-6 to TRBJ2-7, with 15 nucleotides matching TRBD2. V gave up 6 bases and J gave up 4 bases; unmatched junction bases: 7. CDR3 length: 16 residues. Germline V gene lookup returns CDR1 MNHNY and CDR2 SVGAGI (reference sequence). The CDR3 region has the DNA TGTGCCAGCAGGGACGAGGGACTAGCGGGGGGATACGAGCAGTACTTC. Residues: CASRDEGLAGGYEQYF.

This chain links TRBV4-2 with TRBJ2-5, with D perhaps matching TRBD2 (5 bases). CDR1 LGHNA and CDR2 YNFKEQ come from the germline V gene. This CDR3 is 15 amino acids long. Trimming stripped 0 bases from V and 5 bases from J, with 13 bases between. The CDR3 protein is CASSQEALAIETQYF. The CDR3 DNA is TGTGCCAGCAGCCAAGAGGCCCTAGCAATTGAGACCCAGTACTTC.

This clone was seen a single time. V is TRBV14 and J is TRBJ1-6; D is ambiguous. V gave up 1 base and J gave up 6 bases, with 10 bases separating them. This CDR3 spans 15 amino acids. Germline V CDR1 and CDR2: SGHDN, FVKESK. In nucleotides, the CDR3 is TGTGCCAGCAGCCAAGGCGGCCGACCTAATTCACCCCTCCACTTT. As protein: CASSQGGRPNSPLHF. The entire variable domain, with the rest obtained from reference TRBV14 and TRBJ1-6, is as follows: EAGVTQFPSHSVIEKGQTVTLRCDPISGHDNLYWYRRVMGKEIKFLLHFVKESKQDESGMPNNRFLAERTGGTYSTLKVQPAELEDSGVYFCASSQGGRPNSPLHFGNGTRLTVT.

The chain is built from TRBV18 and TRBJ1-2; a weak D match, TRBD1 (6 bases). The germline V gene encodes CDR1 KGHSH and CDR2 LQKENI. V gave up 5 bases and J gave up 4 bases, with 14 bases separating them. The CDR3 extends over 14 amino acids. The CDR3 coding sequence is TGTGCCAGCTCAAGACCCTCGGGGGCCTATGGCTACACCTTC. As protein: CASSRPSGAYGYTF.

The chain carries TRBV10-1 and TRBJ2-1; D is unresolved. Germline loops: CDR1 WNHNN, CDR2 SYGVQD (reference sequence). Trimming took 2 bases from V and 6 from J, leaving 14 bases between them. There are 15 residues in the CDR3. The CDR3 region has the DNA TGCGCCAGCAGTGAGAACTCAGGTCTTAGCAATGAGCAGTTCTTC. Translation: CASSENSGLSNEQFF.

This clone is medium-sized within its sample. Other DNA sequences from this sample encode an identical CDR3 as well. The CDR3: CASSPEGTEAFF. Here the CDR3 DNA reads TGTGCCAGCAGCCCGGAAGGCACTGAAGCTTTCTTT. V gene TRBV9 combines with J gene TRBJ1-1; unclear D gene. This CDR3 is built from 12 residues. Between the trimmed V and J ends, which lost 4 bases and 4 bases, there was a span of 8 bases. Germline-derived CDR1 and CDR2 are SGDLS and YYNGEE. The whole variable domain, filled in from reference TRBV9 and TRBJ1-1, reads DSGVTQTPKHLITATGQRVTLRCSPRSGDLSVYWYQQSLDQGLQFLIQYYNGEERAKGNILERFSAQQFPDLHSELNLSSLELGDSALYFCASSPEGTEAFFGQGTRLTVV.

The V and J genes are TRBV5-1 and TRBJ1-2; 7 nucleotides align to TRBD1. Germline-derived CDR1 and CDR2 are SGHRS and YFSETQ. The CDR3 is 16 amino acids. With 4 bases clipped from V and 8 bases from J, the junction kept 17 bases outside the gene matches. The CDR3 region has the DNA TGCGCCAGCAGCCCGACCACCGGGCAGGGGGTAGGCGGCTACACCTTC. Translation gives CASSPTTGQGVGGYTF.

This sequence joins TRBV2 and TRBJ1-2; 8 bases agree with TRBD1. The germline gives CDR1 SNHLY, CDR2 FYNNEI. Trimming at V came to 8 bases and at J to 13 bases, leaving 9 bases not matched to a gene. The CDR3 sequence is 11 residues long. The CDR3 loop is CASGSGQDSTF. The CDR3 DNA reads TGTGCCAGCGGTTCGGGACAGGACTCCACCTTC. Full variable domain (rest looked up from reference TRBV2 and TRBJ1-2): EPEVTQTPSHQVTQMGQEVILRCVPISNHLYFYWYRQILGQKVEFLVSFYNNEISEKSEIFDDQFSVERPDGSNFTLKIRSTKLEDSAMYFCASGSGQDSTFGSGTRLTVV.